This TCR beta chain stems from a study of T-cell reconstitution after alpha-beta-depleted transplantation in children. This clonotype was counted a few times. The CDR3 has 18 residues. V was pared by 2 bases and J by 2 bases, with 11 bases of the junction left unmatched. Germline values: CDR1 WSHSY, CDR2 SAAADI. Preparation of the TCRbeta library used unique molecular identifiers. TCRdb called the PCR reads again in MiXCR, with one record for every CDR3 protein. The data show 640,000 or so distinct CDR3 sequences, 15% to 20% seen once. The starting material was PBMCs from the stem cell graft donor, obtained from the stem cell graft. The chain carries TRBV10-2 and TRBJ2-5, with TRBD2 matching 10 bases. This receptor was identified in a human donor who donated a stem cell graft to a child with acute myeloid leukemia. This CDR3 is CASSEVMERGGLQETQYF. As DNA, the CDR3 is TGCGCCAGCAGTGAGGTGATGGAGCGGGGGGGCCTTCAAGAGACCCAGTACTTC.